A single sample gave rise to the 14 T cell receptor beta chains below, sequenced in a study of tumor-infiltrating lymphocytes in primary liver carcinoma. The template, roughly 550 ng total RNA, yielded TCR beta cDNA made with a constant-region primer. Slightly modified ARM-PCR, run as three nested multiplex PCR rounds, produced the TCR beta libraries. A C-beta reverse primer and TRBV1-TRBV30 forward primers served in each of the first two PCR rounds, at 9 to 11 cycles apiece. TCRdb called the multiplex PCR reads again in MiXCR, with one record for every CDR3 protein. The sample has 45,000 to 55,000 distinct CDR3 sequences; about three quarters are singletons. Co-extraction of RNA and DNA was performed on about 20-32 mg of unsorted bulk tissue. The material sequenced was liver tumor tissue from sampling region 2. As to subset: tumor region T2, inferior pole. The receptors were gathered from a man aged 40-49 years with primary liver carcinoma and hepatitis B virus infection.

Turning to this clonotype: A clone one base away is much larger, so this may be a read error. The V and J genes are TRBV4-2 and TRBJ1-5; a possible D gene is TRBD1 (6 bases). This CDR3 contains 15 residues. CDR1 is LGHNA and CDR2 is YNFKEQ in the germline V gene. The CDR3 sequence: CVGSQGGAVNQPQHF. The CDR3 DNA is TGTGTCGGCAGCCAAGGGGGGGCGGTCAATCAGCCCCAGCATTTT.

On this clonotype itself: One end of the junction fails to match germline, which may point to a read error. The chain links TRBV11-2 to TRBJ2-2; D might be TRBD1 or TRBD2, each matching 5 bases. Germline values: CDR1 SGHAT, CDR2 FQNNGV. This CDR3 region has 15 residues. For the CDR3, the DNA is TGTGCCAACAGCTTCGGGGCAGCGAACACCGAGGAGCTGTTCTTT. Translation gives CANSFGAANTEELFF.

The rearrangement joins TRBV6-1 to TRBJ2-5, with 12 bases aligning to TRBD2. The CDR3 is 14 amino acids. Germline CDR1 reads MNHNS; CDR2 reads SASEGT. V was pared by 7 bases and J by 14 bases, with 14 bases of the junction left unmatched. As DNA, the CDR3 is TGTGCCAGCACACGACTAGCGGGAGTAGAGATCCAATACTTC. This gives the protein CASTRLAGVEIQYF.

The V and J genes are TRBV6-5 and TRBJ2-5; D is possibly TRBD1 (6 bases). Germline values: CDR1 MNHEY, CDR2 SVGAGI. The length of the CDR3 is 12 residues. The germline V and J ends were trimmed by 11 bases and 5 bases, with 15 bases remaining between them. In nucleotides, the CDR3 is TGTGCCCGCCATGGACAGTATGAGACCCAGTACTTC. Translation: CARHGQYETQYF.

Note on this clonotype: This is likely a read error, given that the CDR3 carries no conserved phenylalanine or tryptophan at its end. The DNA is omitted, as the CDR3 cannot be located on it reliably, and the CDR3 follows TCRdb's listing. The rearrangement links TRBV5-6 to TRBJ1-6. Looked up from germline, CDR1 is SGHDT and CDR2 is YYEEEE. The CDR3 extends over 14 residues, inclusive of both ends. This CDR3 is CASRGSSINSPVHL.

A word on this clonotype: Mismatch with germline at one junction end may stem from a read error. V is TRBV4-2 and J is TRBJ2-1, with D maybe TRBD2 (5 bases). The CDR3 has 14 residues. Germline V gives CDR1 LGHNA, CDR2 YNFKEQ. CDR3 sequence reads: CARSQETEGSEQFF. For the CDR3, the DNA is TGTGCCAGAAGCCAAGAAACAGAGGGAAGTGAGCAGTTCTTC.

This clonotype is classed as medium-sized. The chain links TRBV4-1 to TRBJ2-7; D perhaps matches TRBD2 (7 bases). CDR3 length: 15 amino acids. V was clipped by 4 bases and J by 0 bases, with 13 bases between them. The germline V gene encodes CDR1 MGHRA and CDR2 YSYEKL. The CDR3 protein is CASSPRGGGSYEQYF. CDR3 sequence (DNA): TGCGCCAGCAGCCCTCGGGGAGGGGGCTCCTACGAGCAGTACTTC.

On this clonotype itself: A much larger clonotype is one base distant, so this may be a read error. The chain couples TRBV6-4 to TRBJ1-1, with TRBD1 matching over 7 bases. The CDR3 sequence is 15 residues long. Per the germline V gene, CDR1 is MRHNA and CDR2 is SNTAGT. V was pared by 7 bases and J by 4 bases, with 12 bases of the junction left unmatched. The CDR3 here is CASNLTGRPLTEAFF. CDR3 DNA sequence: TGTGCCAGCAATCTGACAGGGAGGCCCCTCACTGAAGCTTTCTTT.

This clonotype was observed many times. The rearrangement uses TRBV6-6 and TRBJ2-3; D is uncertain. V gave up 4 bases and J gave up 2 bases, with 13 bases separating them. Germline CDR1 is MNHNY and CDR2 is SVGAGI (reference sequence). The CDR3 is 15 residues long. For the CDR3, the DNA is TGTGCCAGCAGTTCCCGGGCCCTACACACAGATACGCAGTATTTT. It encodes CASSSRALHTDTQYF.

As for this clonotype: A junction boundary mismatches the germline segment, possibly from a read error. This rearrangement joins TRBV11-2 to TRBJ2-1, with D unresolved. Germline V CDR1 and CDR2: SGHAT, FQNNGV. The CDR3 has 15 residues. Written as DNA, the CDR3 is TGTGTCAGCAACCCCCCCAGCGTAGCCTACAATGAGCTGTTCTTC. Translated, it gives CVSNPPSVAYNELFF.

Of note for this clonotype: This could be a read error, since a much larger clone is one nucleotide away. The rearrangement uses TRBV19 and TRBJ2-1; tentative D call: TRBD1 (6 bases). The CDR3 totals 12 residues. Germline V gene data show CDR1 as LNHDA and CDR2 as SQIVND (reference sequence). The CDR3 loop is CASNQGTNEQSF. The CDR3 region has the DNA TGTGCCAGTAATCAGGGGACCAATGAGCAGTCCTTC.

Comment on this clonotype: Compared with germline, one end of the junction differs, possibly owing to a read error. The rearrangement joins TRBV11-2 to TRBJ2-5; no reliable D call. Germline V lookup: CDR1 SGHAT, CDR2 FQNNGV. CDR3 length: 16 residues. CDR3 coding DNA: TGTGCCGGCAGATCCTGGGATTTGGCCCACCAAGAGACCCAGTACTTC. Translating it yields CAGRSWDLAHQETQYF.

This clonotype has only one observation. The CDR3 DNA follows: TGCAGCGTTGGGTTGAGCCGAAATGCGAAGTTCTTC. Its translation is CSVGLSRNAKFF. The chain uses TRBV29-1 and TRBJ2-1; D is unresolved. CDR3 length: 12 residues. Trimming cost V 4 bases and J 14 bases, with 18 bases left between them. The germline gives CDR1 SQVTM, CDR2 ANQGSEA.

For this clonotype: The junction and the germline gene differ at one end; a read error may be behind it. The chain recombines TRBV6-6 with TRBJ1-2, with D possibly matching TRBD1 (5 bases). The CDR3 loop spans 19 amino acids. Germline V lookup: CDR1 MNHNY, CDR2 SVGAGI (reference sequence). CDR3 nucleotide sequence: TGTGCCAGCTTCTCCTCGCGGTGGGACTCCGGCCTCGATTACTATGACTACACCTTC. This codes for CASFSSRWDSGLDYYDYTF.